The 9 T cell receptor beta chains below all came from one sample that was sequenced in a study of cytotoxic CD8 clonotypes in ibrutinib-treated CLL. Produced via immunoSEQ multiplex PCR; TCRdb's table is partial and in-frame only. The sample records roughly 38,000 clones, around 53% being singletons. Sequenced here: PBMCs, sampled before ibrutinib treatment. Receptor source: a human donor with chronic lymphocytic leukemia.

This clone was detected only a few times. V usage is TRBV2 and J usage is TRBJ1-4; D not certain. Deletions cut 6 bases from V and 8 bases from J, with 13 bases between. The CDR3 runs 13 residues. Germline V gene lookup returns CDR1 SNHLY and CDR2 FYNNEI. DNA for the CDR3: TGTGCCAGCAGAGGGCCAAGTGTCGAAAAACTGTTTTTT. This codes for CASRGPSVEKLFF. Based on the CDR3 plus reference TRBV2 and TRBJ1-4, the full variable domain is EPEVTQTPSHQVTQMGQEVILRCVPISNHLYFYWYRQILGQKVEFLVSFYNNEISEKSEIFDDQFSVERPDGSNFTLKIRSTKLEDSAMYFCASRGPSVEKLFFGSGTQLSVL.

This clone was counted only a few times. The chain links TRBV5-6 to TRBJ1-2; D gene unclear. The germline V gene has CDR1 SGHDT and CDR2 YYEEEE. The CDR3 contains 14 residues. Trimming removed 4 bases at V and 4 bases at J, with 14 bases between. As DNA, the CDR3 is TGTGCCAGCAGCCGACGGGGTCTGAGCTATGGCTACACCTTC. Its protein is CASSRRGLSYGYTF.

CDR3 sequence: CASRDRATSGNTIYF. Written as DNA, the CDR3 is TGTGCCAGTAGAGACAGGGCCACCTCTGGAAACACCATATATTTT. V is TRBV19 and J is TRBJ1-3; 7 bases fit TRBD1. CDR3 size: 15 residues. Trimming at V came to 6 bases and at J to 0 bases, leaving 5 bases not matched to a gene. The germline gives CDR1 LNHDA, CDR2 SQIVND (reference sequence).

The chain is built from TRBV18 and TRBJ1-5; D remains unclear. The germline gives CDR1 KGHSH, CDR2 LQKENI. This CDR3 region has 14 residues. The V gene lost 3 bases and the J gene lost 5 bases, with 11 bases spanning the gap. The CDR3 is CASSPGIKYQPQHF. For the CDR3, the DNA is TGTGCCAGCTCACCCGGCATTAAGTATCAGCCCCAGCATTTT.

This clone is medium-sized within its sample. As DNA, the CDR3 is TGTGCCAGCAGCGACCGATCTGGCTCCTACAATGAGCAGTTCTTC. It yields the protein CASSDRSGSYNEQFF. The chain combines TRBV9 with TRBJ2-1; D not certain. Germline CDR1 and CDR2: SGDLS and YYNGEE. This CDR3 spans 15 amino acids. The V end lost 3 bases, the J end lost 0 bases, and 10 bases lay between the germline ends.

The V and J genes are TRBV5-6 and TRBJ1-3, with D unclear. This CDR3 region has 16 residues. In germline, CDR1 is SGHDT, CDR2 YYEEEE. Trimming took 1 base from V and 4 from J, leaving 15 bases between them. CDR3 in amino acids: CASSLPGNEYGNTIYF. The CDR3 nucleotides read TGTGCCAGCAGCTTGCCGGGGAATGAGTACGGAAACACCATATATTTT.

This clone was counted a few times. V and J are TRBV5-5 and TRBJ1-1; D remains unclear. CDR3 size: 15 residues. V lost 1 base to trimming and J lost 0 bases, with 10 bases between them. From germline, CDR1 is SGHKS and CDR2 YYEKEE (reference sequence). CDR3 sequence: CASSLLAAVNTEAFF. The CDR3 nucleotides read TGTGCCAGCAGCTTGTTGGCAGCTGTGAACACTGAAGCTTTCTTT. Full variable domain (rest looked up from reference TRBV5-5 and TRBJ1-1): DAGVTQSPTHLIKTRGQQVTLRCSPISGHKSVSWYQQVLGQGPQFIFQYYEKEERGRGNFPDRFSARQFPNYSSELNVNALLLGDSALYLCASSLLAAVNTEAFFGQGTRLTVV.

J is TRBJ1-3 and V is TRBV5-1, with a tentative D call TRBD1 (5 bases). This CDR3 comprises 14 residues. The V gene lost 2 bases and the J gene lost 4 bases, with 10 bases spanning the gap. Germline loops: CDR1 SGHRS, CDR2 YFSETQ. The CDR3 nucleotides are TGCGCCAGCAGCTTCGGGACCCCGGGAAACACCATATATTTT. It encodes CASSFGTPGNTIYF.

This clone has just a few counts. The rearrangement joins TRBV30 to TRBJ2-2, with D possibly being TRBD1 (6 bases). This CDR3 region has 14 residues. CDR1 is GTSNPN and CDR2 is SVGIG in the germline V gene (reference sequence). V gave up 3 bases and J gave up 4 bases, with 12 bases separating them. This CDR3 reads CAWSLLTGTGELFF. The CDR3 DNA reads TGTGCCTGGAGCTTACTGACAGGCACCGGGGAGCTGTTTTTT.